The present entry profiles one T cell receptor beta chain with its context. Unmatched junction bases numbered 14, after V lost 11 bases and J lost 4 bases. Per the germline V gene, CDR1 is SNHLY and CDR2 is FYNNEI. The CDR3 is made up of 15 amino acids. Per the original methods: The assay estimated nucleated cells by amplifying reference gene primers. TCRdb's table, derived via immunoSEQ multiplex PCR, lists solely in-frame clones and lacks some. The V and J calls and clone size come from that table; D and trimming were worked out from the DNA. The table shows some 150,000 clones, with about 89% occurring only once. The sample belongs to a study of blood T cell repertoires in COVID-19. Study overall: Samples of COVID-19 (acute and convalescent) were obtained from the United States, Italy and Spain. The cDNA or gDNA used as material had been derived from T cells, B-cell-depleted T cells, or PBMCs.

This rearrangement joins TRBV2 to TRBJ2-5, with TRBD2 matching 9 bases. This TCR came from a middle-aged man who had recovered from COVID-19. Sequencing was done on a sample of peripheral blood. The CDR3 sequence is CAQRPRSGGAETQYF. The CDR3, as DNA: TGTGCCCAAAGACCCCGTAGCGGGGGCGCAGAGACCCAGTACTTC.